This T cell receptor (beta chain) derives from a study of vaccination and CD4 T cells after COVID-19 (dated by TCRdb to between 2021 and 2023). For the study in its entirety: The convalescent cohort comprised six males and four females, including two Hispanic individuals, seven Caucasians, two Asians and one multiracial person. Control cultures used a CEFX viral epitope pool as positive control, an HIV-1 Nef peptide pool as negative control, or no peptide. An earlier paper using these donors assessed, at the TCR clonotype level, memory CD4+ T cell crossreactivity between SARS-CoV-2 and common cold coronavirus spike proteins. Two doses of either the Pfizer-BioNTech BNT162b2 vaccine (n=8) or the Moderna mRNA-1273 vaccine (n=2) were administered to participants. Post-vaccine blood samples were taken a median of around 77 days after the second vaccine dose, with a range of roughly 13 to 250 days. In 10 COVID-19 convalescent patients and a handful of infection-naive healthy vaccine recipients, the spike-specific CD4+ TCR repertoire before mRNA vaccination was compared with the repertoire after mRNA vaccination. For stimulating the cultures, overlapping spike peptide pools were used, derived from SARS-CoV-2 as well as from the common cold coronaviruses HCoV-NL63, HCoV-OC43 and HCoV-229E. Post-COVID blood samples from convalescent patients were collected a median of around 100 days after diagnosis, with a range of 35 to 161 days.

Points the paper makes about the study in general: An increase in the median number of SARS-CoV-2-reactive clonotypes from around 20 after infection to some 40 after vaccination was observed, but the change was not found to be significant. Among convalescent patients, a median 86.3% of the SARS-CoV-2-reactive clones seen after vaccination appeared only after vaccination, which suggests priming specific to the vaccine. Only a relatively small number of convalescent patients were included in the study, and early timepoints following natural infection were not analyzed. In convalescent patients, nearly all vaccine-specific clones (304 of 307) were found to be mono-reactive for SARS-CoV-2 spike rather than cross-reactive with common cold coronaviruses.

Judged by its sample share, this clonotype qualifies as medium-sized (0.01 to 0.1%). The antigen it binds to is not known. Per-base quality was not reported, and no clone a single base away is much larger than it. Trimming removed 6 bases from V and 4 bases from J, leaving 12 bases between the germline ends. The CDR3 sequence holds 13 residues, the cysteine and phenylalanine included. The kept DNA is CDR3 alone, 39 bases in frame from the first base. The germline V gene sets CDR1 to MNHNS and CDR2 to SASEGT. Library prep was done by PCR. DNA from cultured CD4+ T cells was subjected to TCR sequencing with the Oncomine TCR Beta short-read assay at the Johns Hopkins FTIC core. The QIAamp micro DNA kit was used to extract genomic DNA from the cultured CD4+ T cells. Oncomine TCR Beta libraries made from cultured CD4+ T cells were pooled using unique dual indexes and sequenced on an Illumina iSeq 100. Per the original workflow: Non-productive sequences were filtered out, and CDR3s that did not start with C, did not end with F or W, or were shorter than 7 amino acids were discarded. Antigen-specific clonotypes were identified with the MANAFEST web application by comparing peptide-stimulated wells with reference and other culture wells. For a clone to be called positive, the clone needed an FDR below 0.05, an odds ratio above 5, and a productive frequency above 0.1% in at least two of three replicate wells. Clonotypes that were significantly expanded in both SARS-CoV-2 spike wells and at least one common cold coronavirus spike condition were defined as cross-reactive. Levenshtein distances (stringdist) and unrooted phylogenetic trees (ape) in R version 3.6.1 were used to assess CDR3 homology. The raw public reads went through TCRdb reprocessing: fastp at Q25, MiXCR clone calling, in-frame beta chains kept. Each record represents a unique CDR3 protein, reported with the most common genes and DNA among its rows. The V and J calls and clone size come from TCRdb's table, not from the authors' own analysis. Counted in this sample were about 6,900 distinct CDR3 sequences; around 25% of them appeared once. The top ten clonotypes cover roughly 30% of the sample.

The sample's treatment or condition label, decoded: approximately 9-day PBMC culture with coronavirus spike peptide pools or control peptides (ViraFEST assay). CD4+ T cells from unexposed donors were collected before the COVID-19 pandemic (2011-2018). The ViraFEST assay, used in the study, expanded antigen-specific T cells with peptide pools and then identified the expanded clonotypes through TCR sequencing. PBMCs were cultured at around 2 million per well in IMDM supplemented with about 5% human AB serum and 9 to 10 IU/ml IL-2, with roughly 10 ug/ml peptide pools added. On days 3 and 7, half of the culture medium was replaced with fresh IL-2-containing medium. After 10 days of culture, CD4+ T cells were isolated by negative selection with the EasySep CD4+ T cell isolation kit. As cell numbers permitted, CD4+ T cells from unexposed donors were tested for reactivity to SARS-CoV-2 S and N and to four common cold coronavirus spike pools. PBMCs were separated from whole blood using Ficoll-Paque Plus gradient centrifugation and then either used fresh or cryopreserved at -140C. In general, triplicate wells were set up for every culture condition. Leukapheresis product for the unexposed donors was bought commercially.

The chain couples TRBV6-1 to TRBJ2-5; a tentative D call is TRBD1 (7 bases match). The sequenced sample was CD4+ T cells from blood, cultured in vitro. The origin of this receptor is a human donor in good health. The DNA sequence is TGTGCCAGCAGACCCCAGGGGGGAGAGACCCAGTACTTC. Its coded protein is CASRPQGGETQYF.